Each of the 31 T cell receptor beta chains below was sequenced from the same sample in a study of T-cell reconstitution after alpha-beta-depleted transplantation in children. Using unique molecular identifiers, the investigators prepared the TCRbeta library. TCRdb re-called the PCR reads with MiXCR, one entry per CDR3 protein. Of around 580,000 distinct CDR3 sequences listed, roughly 24% are singletons. This specimen was PBMCs, mostly from graft donor cells, taken 360 days after TCRalphabeta/CD19-depleted stem cell transplant. The receptors were sampled from a boy under two years old who had a stem cell transplant for acute myeloid leukemia, so the T cells may come from the graft donor.

This clonotype occurred a few times. V gene TRBV20-1 combines with J gene TRBJ2-1; D may be TRBD2 (6 bases). This CDR3 comprises 11 residues. Germline assignment: CDR1 DFQATT and CDR2 SNEGSKA (reference sequence). Trimming stripped 7 bases from V and 5 bases from J, with 9 bases between. The CDR3 is CSGDWDNEQFF. For the CDR3, the DNA is TGCAGTGGGGACTGGGACAATGAGCAGTTCTTC.

V is TRBV12-3 or TRBV12-4 and J is TRBJ1-1; TRBD1 is a possible D gene (6 bases). Trimming took 2 bases from V and 1 from J, leaving 14 bases between them. The CDR3 spans 16 residues. This CDR3 is CASSLKQGTPNTEAFF. The CDR3, as DNA: TGTGCCAGCAGTTTAAAACAGGGTACCCCGAACACTGAAGCTTTCTTT.

This clonotype appeared a few times. This chain joins TRBV12-3 or TRBV12-4 and TRBJ1-3; D remains unclear. Trimming removed 2 bases at V and 4 bases at J, with 9 bases between. The CDR3 runs to 14 residues. The CDR3: CASSLQPRGNTIYF. CDR3 in DNA: TGTGCCAGCAGTTTACAGCCACGAGGAAACACCATATATTTT.

The rearrangement uses TRBV12-3 or TRBV12-4 and TRBJ2-1, with TRBD2 matching over 10 bases. The CDR3 contains 17 residues. Losses at the gene ends were 0 bases for V and 7 bases for J; bases not matched to a gene: 9. CDR3 sequence (DNA): TGTGCCAGCAGTTTAGCGGGAGCGGGGGGGCAAAATAATGAGCAGTTCTTC. It specifies CASSLAGAGGQNNEQFF.

This chain links TRBV6-5 with TRBJ2-1; D perhaps matches TRBD1 (6 bases). CDR3 length: 15 amino acids. Germline V CDR1 and CDR2: MNHEY, SVGAGI. V gave up 4 bases and J gave up 5 bases, with 15 bases separating them. The chain's CDR3 is CASSLGPTGNNEQFF. The CDR3 DNA reads as TGTGCCAGCAGTTTGGGCCCAACAGGGAACAATGAGCAGTTCTTC.

In its sample, this clonotype was seen a few times. The chain is built from TRBV28 and TRBJ2-1, with D perhaps being TRBD1 or TRBD2 (5 bases each). Trimming took off 4 bases at V and 9 bases at J, with 22 bases between the two ends. The CDR3 contains 16 residues. Germline loops: CDR1 MDHEN, CDR2 SYDVKM. CDR3 nucleotide sequence: TGTGCCAGCAGTTCTTTGGGGATCCGTTTTGGGGGTGAGCAGTTCTTC. This encodes CASSSLGIRFGGEQFF.

This clonotype was seen a handful of times. The chain links TRBV6-1 to TRBJ2-1; 7 bases align to TRBD2. Germline CDR1 and CDR2: MNHNS and SASEGT. This CDR3 contains 16 residues. The J segment lost 6 bases and the V segment lost 7 bases, leaving 15 bases of the junction unmatched. The CDR3 region is CASKPRTGTTVNEQFF. CDR3 sequence (DNA): TGTGCCAGCAAGCCCCGCACCGGGACTACCGTCAATGAGCAGTTCTTC.

V usage is TRBV6-2 or TRBV6-3 and J usage is TRBJ1-1; no clear D. In germline, CDR1 is MNHEY, CDR2 SVGEGT. CDR3 size: 14 residues. V was pared by 5 bases and J by 0 bases, with 10 bases between. CDR3 nucleotide sequence: TGTGCCAGCAGTGCGACGTACGTGAACACTGAAGCTTTCTTT. It yields the protein CASSATYVNTEAFF.

V is TRBV20-1 and J is TRBJ1-6; TRBD1 matches at 8 bases. CDR3 length: 13 residues. Germline V gene data show CDR1 as DFQATT and CDR2 as SNEGSKA (reference sequence). J lost 8 bases, V lost 6 bases, and 6 bases had no gene match. CDR3 region: CSALGQGDSPLHF. CDR3 DNA sequence: TGCAGTGCGCTCGGACAGGGCGATTCACCCCTCCACTTT.

In its sample, this clonotype was seen many times. The chain has TRBV29-1 and TRBJ2-2, with TRBD1 identical over 9 bases. This CDR3 has 16 amino acids. CDR1 and CDR2 (germline): SQVTM, ANQGSEA. V shed 0 bases and J 2 bases; nucleotides not matched to a gene: 4. In DNA form, the CDR3 reads TGCAGCGTTGAAGACCCGGACAGGGGCAACACCGGGGAGCTGTTTTTT. This encodes CSVEDPDRGNTGELFF.

This clonotype appeared a few times. V is TRBV20-1 and J is TRBJ1-1; D is ambiguous. The CDR3 is 12 residues long. V was pared by 6 bases and J by 5 bases, with 13 bases between. The germline V gene has CDR1 DFQATT and CDR2 SNEGSKA (reference sequence). CDR3 sequence: CSARWRGTEAFF. The CDR3 coding sequence is TGCAGTGCCCGTTGGCGCGGGACTGAAGCTTTCTTT.

This rearrangement joins TRBV5-1 to TRBJ2-7; possible D gene TRBD2, 6 bases. V was cut by 3 bases and J by 5 bases, with 9 bases left in between. Germline assignment: CDR1 SGHRS and CDR2 YFSETQ. The CDR3 spans 12 residues. CDR3 nucleotides: TGCGCCAGCAGCTCCGGCGGGAACGAGCAGTACGTC. It codes for CASSSGGNEQYV.

This clonotype showed up many times. The rearrangement links TRBV20-1 to TRBJ1-5; the match to TRBD1 covers 7 bases. This CDR3 region has 15 residues. The junction had 7 bases not matched to a gene; V was cut back by 5 bases and J by 0 bases. Germline CDR1 reads DFQATT; CDR2 reads SNEGSKA (reference sequence). DNA of the CDR3: TGCAGTGCTCACGGGACAGTCTATAGCAATCAGCCCCAGCATTTT. Amino acid sequence: CSAHGTVYSNQPQHF.

This clonotype was observed many times. The chain recombines TRBV4-1 with TRBJ2-5; 9 positions match TRBD2. V was clipped by 0 bases and J by 5 bases; unmatched bases: 13. There are 18 residues in the CDR3. Germline CDR1 reads MGHRA; CDR2 reads YSYEKL. This CDR3 reads CASSQEGNWRGGMETQYF. The CDR3 DNA reads as TGCGCCAGCAGCCAAGAGGGGAATTGGCGGGGGGGCATGGAGACCCAGTACTTC.

The rearrangement links TRBV7-1 to TRBJ2-2; possible D gene TRBD1, 5 bases. TRBV7-1 is an open reading frame whose function is uncertain. Trimming pared 5 bases from V and 1 base from J, leaving 11 bases between. The CDR3 is 15 amino acids. This chain's CDR3 is CASSPQARNTGELFF. CDR3 DNA sequence: TGTGCCAGCAGCCCACAGGCGAGGAACACCGGGGAGCTGTTTTTT.

CDR3 sequence: CSARRPSGGPRREQYF. CDR3 DNA sequence: TGCAGTGCTAGAAGACCTAGCGGGGGGCCCCGAAGGGAGCAGTACTTC. The V gene is TRBV20-1, the J gene TRBJ2-7, with TRBD2 matching over 11 bases. Looked up from germline, CDR1 is DFQATT and CDR2 is SNEGSKA (reference sequence). The CDR3 is 16 amino acids. J lost 7 bases, V lost 2 bases, and 13 bases had no gene match.

The J gene is TRBJ2-5, the V gene TRBV5-6; D remains unclear. Germline lookup yields CDR1 SGHDT and CDR2 YYEEEE. V was trimmed by 6 bases and J by 3 bases, leaving 12 bases between them. The CDR3 is 13 residues long. The CDR3 nucleotides read TGTGCCAGCACCCCGAGAGGAAAAGAGACCCAGTACTTC. Encoded protein: CASTPRGKETQYF.

The chain uses TRBV11-1 and TRBJ2-3; TRBD2 agrees at 13 bases. The germline gives CDR1 SGHAT, CDR2 FQDESV (reference sequence). This CDR3 is built from 19 residues. Losses at the gene ends were 1 base for V and 0 bases for J; bases not matched to a gene: 7. In DNA, the CDR3 is TGTGCCAGCAGCTTAGGTCGACTAGCGGGGGGCCTCAGCACAGATACGCAGTATTTT. It is translated as CASSLGRLAGGLSTDTQYF.

This clonotype was counted only a few times. The CDR3 DNA reads as TGTGCCAGCAGCCCCTTCCTCGAGCAGTACTTC. Its protein product is CASSPFLEQYF. V usage is TRBV5-5 and J usage is TRBJ2-7, with D uncertain. Trimming removed 4 bases from V and 6 bases from J, with 8 bases in between. The CDR3 loop spans 11 amino acids. The germline V gene has CDR1 SGHKS and CDR2 YYEKEE (reference sequence).

This clonotype was recorded a few times. The CDR3, as DNA: TGTGCCAGCAGTTTCGGGGACAGGGGGATGTCAGATACGCAGTATTTT. Its protein is CASSFGDRGMSDTQYF. This chain connects TRBV12-3 or TRBV12-4 to TRBJ2-3; 11 bases line up with TRBD1. Germline trimming cut 3 bases from V and 4 bases from J; bases unmatched to any gene: 6. The CDR3 is 16 residues long.

This rearrangement joins TRBV18 to TRBJ2-3; D remains unclear. V gave up 0 bases and J gave up 0 bases, with 10 bases separating them. Germline assignment: CDR1 KGHSH and CDR2 LQKENI. The CDR3 is 16 amino acids. The CDR3, as DNA: TGTGCCAGCTCACCACCCCAGCGCCTTAGCACAGATACGCAGTATTTT. It yields the protein CASSPPQRLSTDTQYF.

The rearrangement links TRBV5-1 to TRBJ2-5; TRBD2 agrees at 12 bases. The CDR3 is 16 residues long. Germline V gene sequence: CDR1 SGHRS, CDR2 YFSETQ. V trimming: 0 bases; J trimming: 4 bases; junction bases outside the gene matches: 4. CDR3 nucleotide sequence: TGCGCCAGCAGCTTGGCGGCTAGCGGGGGGGCAGAGACCCAGTACTTC. It yields the protein CASSLAASGGAETQYF.

This clonotype was seen repeatedly, ten times or more. The chain has TRBV20-1 and TRBJ2-3, with 7 bases identical to TRBD1. CDR1 is DFQATT and CDR2 is SNEGSKA in the germline V gene (reference sequence). Trimming at V came to 3 bases and at J to 2 bases, leaving 8 bases not matched to a gene. The CDR3 is 15 amino acids. The CDR3 loop reads CSARLDRAFTDTQYF. Written as DNA, the CDR3 is TGCAGTGCTAGGCTAGACAGGGCCTTCACAGATACGCAGTATTTT.

This clonotype was seen a few times. The V call is TRBV19, the J call TRBJ2-5, with D tentatively TRBD1 or TRBD2 (6 bases each). The germline gives CDR1 LNHDA, CDR2 SQIVND (reference sequence). The CDR3 is 14 amino acids. V shed 5 bases and J shed 2 bases, with 12 bases lying between them. The CDR3: CASSGGGLQETQYF. Here the CDR3 DNA reads TGTGCCAGTAGTGGAGGGGGGCTACAAGAGACCCAGTACTTC.

CDR3 sequence reads: CASSFRTGYEQFF. In DNA form, the CDR3 reads TGTGCCAGTAGTTTTCGGACCGGTTATGAGCAGTTCTTC. The rearrangement uses TRBV19 and TRBJ2-1; D ambiguous. Germline loops: CDR1 LNHDA, CDR2 SQIVND (reference sequence). This CDR3 has 13 amino acids. The V gene lost 5 bases and the J gene lost 8 bases, with 13 bases spanning the gap. The full variable domain, with the rest looked up from reference TRBV19 and TRBJ2-1, is DGGITQSPKYLFRKEGQNVTLSCEQNLNHDAMYWYRQDPGQGLRLIYYSQIVNDFQKGDIAEGYSVSREKKESFPLTVTSAQKNPTAFYLCASSFRTGYEQFFGPGTRLTVL.

In its sample, this clonotype was seen many times. CDR3 loop: CASSSLGDPDTQYF. Written as DNA, the CDR3 is TGTGCCAGCAGTTCACTCGGGGACCCAGATACGCAGTATTTT. The gene calls are TRBV12-3 or TRBV12-4 and TRBJ2-3, with D perhaps matching TRBD1 or TRBD2 (5 bases each). The CDR3 is 14 residues long. With 4 bases removed from V and 4 bases from J, the gap between germline ends came to 12 bases.

The rearrangement uses TRBV7-9 and TRBJ2-3; no clear D. The CDR3 has 15 residues. Deletions cut 4 bases from V and 2 bases from J, with 13 bases between. The germline V gene encodes CDR1 SEHNR and CDR2 FQNEAQ (reference sequence). The DNA for the CDR3 is TGTGCCAGCAGCTCTGGCCAGATCACCACAGATACGCAGTATTTT. Protein product: CASSSGQITTDTQYF.

This clonotype was observed a handful of times. The chain joins TRBV5-1 to TRBJ1-4; D remains ambiguous. This CDR3 is 14 amino acids long. V gave up 2 bases and J gave up 5 bases, with 10 bases separating them. Per the germline V gene, CDR1 is SGHRS and CDR2 is YFSETQ. CDR3 in DNA: TGCGCCAGCAGCTTTGAAGGCAGGAATGAAAAACTGTTTTTT. Translated: CASSFEGRNEKLFF. The complete variable domain, with remaining parts taken from reference TRBV5-1 and TRBJ1-4, reads KAGVTQTPRYLIKTRGQQVTLSCSPISGHRSVSWYQQTPGQGLQFLFEYFSETQRNKGNFPGRFSGRQFSNSRSEMNVSTLELGDSALYLCASSFEGRNEKLFFGSGTQLSVL.

The gene calls are TRBV7-9 and TRBJ2-7; maybe TRBD1 (6 bases). The germline V and J ends were trimmed by 0 bases and 5 bases, with 8 bases remaining between them. Per the germline V gene, CDR1 is SEHNR and CDR2 is FQNEAQ (reference sequence). The CDR3 totals 13 residues. For the CDR3, the DNA is TGTGCCAGCAGCTTAGCCAGGGGCCACGAGCAGTACTTC. Translated: CASSLARGHEQYF.

This clonotype was recorded at least ten times. CDR3 coding DNA: TGTGCCAGCAGCCCTCGCGGGGGTAGGGGAGACTCACCCCTCCACTTT. This gives the protein CASSPRGGRGDSPLHF. The chain links TRBV7-8 to TRBJ1-6, with D perhaps matching TRBD1 (5 bases). The ends were cut back, 5 bases at V and 10 bases at J, with 21 bases in the middle. Looked up from germline, CDR1 is SGHVS and CDR2 is FQNEAQ. The CDR3 is 16 residues long.

This clonotype was counted ten times or more. This sequence joins TRBV29-1 and TRBJ2-5; a possible D gene is TRBD2 (6 bases). Trimming left V 5 bases short and J 5 bases short, with 12 bases between. The CDR3 contains 12 residues. Germline CDR1 and CDR2: SQVTM and ANQGSEA. In DNA, the CDR3 is TGCAGCGTTAAACTAGCTGCGGAGACCCAGTACTTC. This encodes CSVKLAAETQYF.